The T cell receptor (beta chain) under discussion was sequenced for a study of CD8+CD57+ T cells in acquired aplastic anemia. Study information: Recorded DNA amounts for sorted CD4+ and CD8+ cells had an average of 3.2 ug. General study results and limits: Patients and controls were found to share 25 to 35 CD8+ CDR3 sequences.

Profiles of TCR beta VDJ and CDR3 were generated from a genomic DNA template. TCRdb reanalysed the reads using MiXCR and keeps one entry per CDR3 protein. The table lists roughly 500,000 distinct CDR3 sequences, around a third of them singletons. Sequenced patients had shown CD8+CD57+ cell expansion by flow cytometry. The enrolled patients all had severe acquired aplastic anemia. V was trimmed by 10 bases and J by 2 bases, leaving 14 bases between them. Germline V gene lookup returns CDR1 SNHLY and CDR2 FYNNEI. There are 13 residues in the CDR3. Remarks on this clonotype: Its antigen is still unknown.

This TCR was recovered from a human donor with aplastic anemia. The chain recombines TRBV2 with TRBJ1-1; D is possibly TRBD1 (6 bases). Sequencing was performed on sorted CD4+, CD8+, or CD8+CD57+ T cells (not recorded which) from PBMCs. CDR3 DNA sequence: TGTGCCACCTCGCTCAGGGGTAACACTGAAGCTTTCTTT. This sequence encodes CATSLRGNTEAFF.